The sequence of this TCR beta chain was determined in a study of blood T cell repertoires in COVID-19. Study-level information: T cells, B-cell-depleted T cells, or PBMCs provided the cDNA or gDNA that served as material.

In the original analysis: Reference gene primers were amplified, and this amplification served to estimate nucleated cell counts. Only in-frame clones appear in the TCRdb table, and some are missing; sequencing was by immunoSEQ multiplex PCR. Clonal size and the V and J genes are those of that table, whereas D and trimming came from the DNA. The sample includes over 100,000 clones, 84% seen only once; the top ten take over 20%. The germline gives CDR1 SGHDN, CDR2 FVKESK. The CDR3 spans 13 residues. Between the trimmed V and J ends, which lost 3 bases and 11 bases, there was a span of 16 bases. Notes on this clone: Other DNA sequences from this sample encode an identical CDR3 as well.

The clonotype comes from a man between 60 and 75 years old with acute or convalescent COVID-19. The rearrangement joins TRBV14 to TRBJ1-1; D might be TRBD1 (6 bases). The sequenced sample consisted of peripheral blood. The CDR3 protein is CASSQDIDRQAFF. The CDR3 coding sequence is TGTGCCAGCAGCCAGGATATCGACAGGCAGGCTTTCTTT.